Reported below is one TCR beta chain. The data were taken from a study of blood T cell repertoires in COVID-19. On the study more broadly: COVID-19 samples, acute and convalescent, were from the United States, Italy and Spain. The analysed material was cDNA or gDNA that came from T cells, B-cell-depleted T cells, or PBMCs.

Per the germline V gene, CDR1 is DFQATT and CDR2 is SNEGSKA (reference sequence). The CDR3 contains 15 residues. With 6 bases clipped from V and 4 bases from J, the junction kept 7 bases outside the gene matches. The authors' processing: Reference gene primer amplification gave estimated nucleated cell counts. Here immunoSEQ multiplex PCR was the method, and the copy in TCRdb shows in-frame clones only, minus some. V and J calls and clone size come straight from that table; D and trimming were deduced from the DNA. The repertoire includes approximately 200,000 clones, 70% to 85% of them detected once, and approximately 1.3% sits in the top ten.

The TCR was taken from a middle-aged woman with acute COVID-19. The chain carries TRBV20-1 and TRBJ2-6; 9 positions agree with TRBD2. The sample comprised PBMCs or T cells enriched from blood (not recorded which). CDR3 bases: TGCAGTGCCAGTGGCGGGAGGGGCGGGGCCAACGTCCTGACTTTC. Its translation: CSASGGRGGANVLTF.